The 8 T cell receptor beta chains below all came from one sample that was sequenced in a study of shared clonotypes between healthy human individuals. Generated by immunoSEQ multiplex PCR, the TCRdb table keeps only in-frame clones and is missing some. The sample lists millions of clones, about 93% seen once, with 1.7% in the top ten. Naive CD8 cells were CD45RO-negative, positively selected for CCR7, excluding terminally differentiated effector memory CD45RA+ cells. The sample comprised naive CD8+ T cells from PBMCs. The source is a man aged 18 to 29 in good health. Some clones in this sample may be carry-over from other donors' samples.

The V gene is TRBV19, the J gene TRBJ2-1, with 7 nucleotides matching TRBD2. The V gene's germline CDR1 is LNHDA and CDR2 SQIVND (reference sequence). This CDR3 is built from 15 residues. Germline trimming cut 4 bases from V and 3 bases from J; bases unmatched to any gene: 6. CDR3 region: CASSTGTNYYNEQFF. CDR3 DNA: TGTGCCAGTAGTACCGGGACTAATTACTACAATGAGCAGTTCTTC.

CDR3 sequence (DNA): TGTGCCAGCAGCGGCCTGGACAGGGTTCCCTACGAGCAGTACTTC. Protein: CASSGLDRVPYEQYF. The J gene is TRBJ2-7, the V gene TRBV6-5; 8 bases line up with TRBD1. Germline assignment: CDR1 MNHEY and CDR2 SVGAGI. The CDR3 length is 15 residues. Germline trimming cut 6 bases from V and 2 bases from J; bases unmatched to any gene: 9.

V gene TRBV7-8 combines with J gene TRBJ2-4; D is perhaps TRBD1 (5 bases). CDR3 length: 12 residues. V lost 4 bases, J lost 8 bases, and 9 bases lay in between. Germline V gene data show CDR1 as SGHVS and CDR2 as FQNEAQ. The CDR3 region is CASSSRVDIQYF. CDR3 nucleotides: TGTGCCAGCAGCTCCAGGGTGGACATTCAGTACTTC.

Regarding this clone: Other nucleotide sequences from this sample produce the same CDR3. This chain connects TRBV9 to TRBJ2-7; TRBD1 agrees at 8 bases. Germline V gene lookup returns CDR1 SGDLS and CDR2 YYNGEE. The CDR3 runs to 13 residues. Trimming at V came to 3 bases and at J to 3 bases, leaving 2 bases not matched to a gene. DNA of the CDR3: TGTGCCAGCAGCGGAGGGACAGGCTACGAGCAGTACTTC. Protein sequence: CASSGGTGYEQYF.

The V gene is TRBV5-3, the J gene TRBJ2-1; 12 bases line up with TRBD2. TRBV5-3 is treated as an ORF (open reading frame) with a function not yet certain. The V gene end was trimmed by 3 bases and the J gene end by 7 bases; junction bases not matched to a gene: 14. CDR3 length: 18 amino acids. Here the CDR3 DNA reads TGTGCCAGAAGCTCGGGCCCCTACCTAGCGGGAGGGCCTAATGAGCAGTTCTTC. Its protein product is CARSSGPYLAGGPNEQFF.

This clone showed up just once. V gene TRBV4-3 combines with J gene TRBJ1-5; a weak D match, TRBD1 (5 bases). The germline V gene has CDR1 LGHNA and CDR2 YSLEER. The CDR3 contains 16 residues. Deletions cut 4 bases from V and 0 bases from J, with 13 bases between. DNA for the CDR3: TGCGCCAGCAGCCCGACAGCTACGGATAGCAATCAGCCCCAGCATTTT. Protein: CASSPTATDSNQPQHF.

V usage is TRBV7-6 and J usage is TRBJ1-1; D is uncertain. CDR1 is SGHVS, CDR2 FNYEAQ, per germline. The CDR3 sequence is 10 residues long. With 1 base removed from V and 11 bases from J, the gap between germline ends came to 5 bases. DNA of the CDR3: TGTGCCAGCAGCTTAGATCTCGCTTTCTTT. It is translated as CASSLDLAFF.

CDR3 region: CASSQAASGRETQYF. CDR3 nucleotide sequence: TGCGCCAGCAGCCAAGCGGCTAGCGGGAGAGAGACCCAGTACTTC. The rearrangement joins TRBV4-1 to TRBJ2-5, with 10 nucleotides matching TRBD2. CDR1 is MGHRA, CDR2 YSYEKL, per germline. The CDR3 runs to 15 residues. After removal of 1 base from V and 4 bases from J, the junction contained 3 bases not matched to a gene.